This TCR beta chain was sequenced in a study of CD8+CD57+ T cells in acquired aplastic anemia. Patients who underwent sequencing had shown CD8+CD57+ cell expansion by flow cytometry. J was trimmed by 6 bases and V by 10 bases; bases with no gene match: 11. The CDR3 extends over 15 amino acids. Germline V lookup: CDR1 LNHDA, CDR2 SQIVND (reference sequence). CDR3 and TCR beta VDJ profiling relied on genomic DNA as the template. In TCRdb, the reads were re-called with MiXCR into one record per CDR3 protein. The repertoire includes a few hundred thousand distinct CDR3 sequences, under 55% of them detected once, and 20% sits in the top ten.

The specimen sequenced was sorted CD4+, CD8+, or CD8+CD57+ T cells (not recorded which) from PBMCs. The TCR sequence derives from a human donor with aplastic anemia. The chain has TRBV19 and TRBJ2-1; 11 bases match TRBD1. This CDR3 reads CATNPVDRGLNEQFF. CDR3 in DNA: TGTGCCACAAACCCCGTGGACAGGGGGCTCAATGAGCAGTTCTTC.